What follows are 20 T cell receptor beta chains derived from one specimen sequenced in a study of cytomegalovirus exposure and HLA in healthy donors. With 60 Vbeta and 13 Jbeta primers, the PCR was carried out. TCRdb's copy holds only in-frame clones and misses some; the assay was immunoSEQ multiplex PCR. The data contain about 130,000 clones, 70% to 85% of them singletons. Sequencing input: PBMCs. These receptors were taken from a boy between 10 and 17 years old in good health and CMV-seronegative.

The J gene is TRBJ1-5, the V gene TRBV7-9, with TRBD1 matching 7 bases. V lost 5 bases, J lost 4 bases, and 14 bases stayed unmatched. This CDR3 is built from 17 residues. Germline CDR1 and CDR2: SEHNR and FQNEAQ (reference sequence). CDR3: CASSRGGLDRVNQPQHF. The DNA of the CDR3 is TGTGCCAGCAGCCGAGGAGGGCTCGACAGGGTAAATCAGCCCCAGCATTTT.

This clone has a single count. The junction and the germline gene differ at one end; a read error may be behind it. This rearrangement joins TRBV19 to TRBJ1-5; D is possibly TRBD1 (6 bases). The CDR3 totals 14 residues. Germline-derived CDR1 and CDR2 are LNHDA and SQIVND (reference sequence). The CDR3 sequence: CASSPRGDNLPQHF. CDR3 sequence (DNA): TGTGCCAGTAGTCCTCGGGGGGACAATCTGCCCCAGCATTTT.

The chain links TRBV28 to TRBJ2-3; 9 nucleotides line up with TRBD1. Unmatched junction bases numbered 15, after V lost 6 bases and J lost 5 bases. Germline V CDR1 and CDR2: MDHEN, SYDVKM. The CDR3 extends over 17 amino acids. CDR3 in DNA: TGTGCCAGCAGACCAGGGACAGGGAGGGGGGGTGGAGATACGCAGTATTTT. Translating it yields CASRPGTGRGGGDTQYF.

The chain employs TRBV5-1 and TRBJ2-3, with 12 nucleotides matching TRBD2. CDR3 length: 16 amino acids. V trimming: 3 bases; J trimming: 5 bases; junction bases outside the gene matches: 7. Germline V gene sequence: CDR1 SGHRS, CDR2 YFSETQ. CDR3 coding DNA: TGCGCCAGCAGCTGGGGGACTAGCGGGCGGAGAGATACGCAGTATTTT. It yields the protein CASSWGTSGRRDTQYF.

The chain couples TRBV5-1 to TRBJ2-3, with D unresolved. The germline gives CDR1 SGHRS, CDR2 YFSETQ. This CDR3 spans 13 amino acids. Trimming left V 3 bases short and J 4 bases short, with 9 bases between. The CDR3 spells CASSSFRADTQYF. The CDR3 DNA reads as TGCGCCAGCAGCTCGTTCCGAGCAGATACGCAGTATTTT.

J is TRBJ2-5 and V is TRBV29-1; TRBD1 might be the D (6 bases). Judging by the DNA end, TRBJ2-7 fits better; the J call may be wrong. Germline values: CDR1 SQVTM, CDR2 ANQGSEA. The CDR3 covers 12 residues. Here the CDR3 DNA reads TGCAGCGTAGGGGACACCTCCTACGAGCAGTACTTC. Its protein product is CSVGDTSYEQYF.

The chain carries TRBV7-2 and TRBJ1-5, with TRBD1 as a possible D gene (6 bases). Trimming took off 1 base at V and 2 bases at J, with 12 bases between the two ends. The CDR3 runs 16 residues. Germline V gene lookup returns CDR1 SGHTA and CDR2 FQGNSA. This CDR3 reads CASSLVRGAGNQPQHF. CDR3 in DNA: TGTGCCAGCAGCTTAGTACGGGGGGCTGGCAATCAGCCCCAGCATTTT.

The V and J genes are TRBV6-6 and TRBJ2-3; weak D call: TRBD2 (6 bases). CDR3 size: 13 residues. Germline CDR1 is MNHNY and CDR2 is SVGAGI (reference sequence). Trimming took off 8 bases at V and 6 bases at J, with 15 bases between the two ends. The chain's CDR3 is CASARDSRDTQYF. In DNA form, the CDR3 reads TGTGCCAGCGCCCGGGACTCCCGTGATACGCAGTATTTT.

This clone appeared once. The chain is built from TRBV2 and TRBJ2-3; 7 bases are shared with TRBD2. Germline V gene data show CDR1 as SNHLY and CDR2 as FYNNEI. V lost 8 bases to trimming and J lost 2 bases; unmatched junction nucleotides: 7. This CDR3 contains 14 residues. The CDR3 nucleotides read TGTGCCAGCGAAGGGACTATATCCACAGATACGCAGTATTTT. This encodes CASEGTISTDTQYF.

This clone was found once. The chain carries TRBV15 and TRBJ1-4, with a tentative D call TRBD1 (5 bases). Germline CDR1 LNHNV, CDR2 YYDKDF (reference sequence). This CDR3 is 14 amino acids long. The V gene lost 0 bases and the J gene lost 5 bases, with 7 bases spanning the gap. CDR3 region: CATSRDRVNEKLFF. In nucleotides, the CDR3 is TGTGCCACCAGCAGAGACAGGGTCAATGAAAAACTGTTTTTT.

V is TRBV6-5 and J is TRBJ2-1; no clear D gene. The V and J ends lost 6 bases and 0 bases respectively, with 12 bases between them. CDR1 and CDR2 (germline): MNHEY, SVGAGI. The CDR3 loop spans 15 amino acids. The CDR3 region is CASSPPGSSYNEQFF. The CDR3 DNA is TGTGCCAGCAGCCCTCCCGGGTCCTCCTACAATGAGCAGTTCTTC.

CDR3 DNA sequence: TGTGCCAGCAGTGTGGGGGGGCTTGATGAAGCTTTCTTT. Encoded protein: CASSVGGLDEAFF. The chain has TRBV2 and TRBJ1-1; tentatively, D is TRBD1 (6 bases). The CDR3 extends over 13 amino acids. CDR1 is SNHLY and CDR2 is FYNNEI in the germline V gene. Trimming pared 4 bases from V and 7 bases from J, leaving 13 bases between.

The chain joins TRBV18 to TRBJ1-1; no clear D gene. Germline-derived CDR1 and CDR2 are KGHSH and LQKENI. This CDR3 spans 13 amino acids. V was pared by 3 bases and J by 4 bases, with 9 bases between. In nucleotides, the CDR3 is TGTGCCAGCTCACCGGCCGGAGGCACTGAAGCTTTCTTT. This codes for CASSPAGGTEAFF.

The chain joins TRBV10-3 to TRBJ1-1, with TRBD1 identical over 7 bases. V was clipped by 7 bases and J by 5 bases; unmatched bases: 7. This CDR3 comprises 13 residues. Germline loops: CDR1 ENHRY, CDR2 SYGVKD. CDR3 coding DNA: TGTGCCATCACCAAAGAGACAGGGACTGAAGCTTTCTTT. Its protein product is CAITKETGTEAFF.

V gene TRBV21-1 combines with J gene TRBJ2-7; whether TRBD1, the table's D call, matches the DNA was not checked. TRBV21-1 is a listed pseudogene. The CDR3 is 15 amino acids. The CDR3 reads CASAGKGHQSYEQYF. CDR3 nucleotide sequence: TGTGCCAGCGCCGGTAAGGGACACCAGAGCTACGAGCAGTACTTC.

The rearrangement uses TRBV28 and TRBJ2-1; TRBD2 agrees at 7 bases. V was pared by 5 bases and J by 6 bases, with 7 bases of the junction left unmatched. The CDR3 consists of 14 residues. Germline V gene lookup returns CDR1 MDHEN and CDR2 SYDVKM. This CDR3 is CASSAPGLFNEQFF. The CDR3, as DNA: TGTGCCAGCAGTGCTCCGGGACTATTCAATGAGCAGTTCTTC.

This chain's CDR3 is CSVVPLEGGPHEQYF. CDR3 bases: TGCAGCGTTGTCCCCCTAGAGGGAGGGCCCCACGAGCAGTACTTC. J is TRBJ2-7 and V is TRBV29-1; 7 nucleotides line up with TRBD2. The V and J ends lost 4 bases and 5 bases, in that order; junction bases with no gene match: 14. The CDR3 loop spans 15 amino acids. The V gene's germline CDR1 is SQVTM and CDR2 ANQGSEA.

The rearrangement joins TRBV20-1 to TRBJ2-5; D uncertain. The length of the CDR3 is 10 residues. Looked up from germline, CDR1 is DFQATT and CDR2 is SNEGSKA (reference sequence). Trimming removed 5 bases at V and 2 bases at J, with 3 bases between. CDR3 in DNA: TGCAGTGCTCTACAAGAGACCCAGTACTTC. Its protein product is CSALQETQYF.

J is TRBJ2-7 and V is TRBV5-5, with D perhaps matching TRBD1 (5 bases). The CDR3 spans 13 residues. Germline V gives CDR1 SGHKS, CDR2 YYEKEE (reference sequence). V was pared by 2 bases and J by 0 bases, with 6 bases between. The CDR3 nucleotides read TGTGCCAGCAGCTTAGGGGTCTCCTACGAGCAGTACTTC. Translating gives CASSLGVSYEQYF.

This clone was detected once. The chain couples TRBV29-1 to TRBJ2-7; 9 bases are shared with TRBD1. The CDR3 has 13 residues. The germline gives CDR1 SQVTM, CDR2 ANQGSEA. V dropped 2 bases and J dropped 6; count of bases not matched to a gene: 5. The DNA of the CDR3 is TGCAGCGTTGAAACGGGACAGGGAGGCGAGCAGTACTTC. Translation: CSVETGQGGEQYF.